The 2 T cell receptor beta chains in this list originate from one sample, sequenced in a study of blood T cell repertoires in COVID-19 (dated by TCRdb to about 2020). The method was the immunoSEQ multiplex PCR assay. What TCRdb holds here is the immuneACCESS table cut down to in-frame rearrangements. Part of the clones is not present; checked against another copy, under half of the missing clones reflect an unresolved V gene, and the others are unexplained. This sample has over 200,000 clones in its table, and roughly nine tenths of those were observed once. About 6.5% of the sample goes to the ten largest clones. The sample consisted of peripheral blood. These receptors all stem from a man in his sixties who had recovered from COVID-19.

The genes are TRBV28 and TRBJ1-5, with D possibly TRBD1 on 6 matching bases. Per germline, CDR1 MDHEN and CDR2 SYDVKM. Trimming left V 5 bases short and J 7 bases short, with 24 bases between. The CDR3 contains 17 residues. The chain's CDR3 is CASSPSYQGRRGQPQHF. CDR3 DNA sequence: TGTGCCAGCAGTCCTTCCTATCAGGGGCGGCGAGGACAGCCCCAGCATTTT.

The chain recombines TRBV19 with TRBJ1-1; 9 nucleotides agree with TRBD1. CDR3 length: 15 amino acids. V lost 4 bases to trimming and J lost 8 bases; unmatched junction nucleotides: 11. Germline V gene lookup returns CDR1 LNHDA and CDR2 SQIVND (reference sequence). In DNA, the CDR3 is TGTGCCAGTAGTAAGACAGGGGGTGGCTTCTACGAAGCTTTCTTT. Protein product: CASSKTGGGFYEAFF.